This TCR beta chain was obtained from a study of shared clonotypes between healthy human individuals. Turning to the study itself: The study used three CD4 naive, three CD4 memory, two CD8 naive and one CD8 memory plate per donor.

Methods used by the authors: Junction-only sequences without quality scores came from ImmunoSEQ, so filtering differed. The method was immunoSEQ multiplex PCR; TCRdb's version includes in-frame clones alone and lacks a portion of them. For V, J and clone size, that table is used; D and trimming come from the DNA. The table includes about 650,000 clones, around 95% detected once. Trimming cost V 5 bases and J 2 bases; bases outside gene matches: 3. CDR1 is LNHDA, CDR2 SQIVND, per germline (reference sequence). The CDR3 sequence is 15 residues long. Naive CD8 isolation took CD45RO-negative cells positively selected for CCR7 and excluded terminally differentiated effector memory CD45RA+ cells.

Sample: naive CD8+ T cells sorted from blood. The gene calls are TRBV19 and TRBJ2-1; 10 positions agree with TRBD1. The source is a woman in her 30s in good health. CDR3 protein: CASSPGQGAYNEQFF. DNA of the CDR3: TGTGCCAGTAGTCCCGGACAGGGGGCCTACAATGAGCAGTTCTTC.